This TCR beta chain was documented in a study of blood T cell repertoires in COVID-19. Study at large: Sample material is recorded as cDNA or gDNA derived from T cells, B-cell-depleted T cells, or PBMCs.

Enrollees, roughly 18 to 90 years old, lived in about two dozen US areas. Data came from immunoSEQ multiplex PCR; TCRdb stores just in-frame clones and leaves some out. The data show about 250,000 clones, 88% seen once. The V end lost 5 bases, the J end lost 5 bases, and 9 bases lay between the germline ends. The CDR3 length is 12 residues. Germline values: CDR1 SGHTA, CDR2 FQGNSA. The rearrangement uses TRBV7-2 and TRBJ1-2, with D tentatively TRBD1 (5 bases). Sample: PBMCs or T cells enriched from blood (not recorded which). The sequence came from a woman in her 40s who had been exposed to COVID-19. CDR3 sequence (DNA): TGTGCCAGCAGCCCGGGGGGGTATGGCTACACCTTC. It is translated as CASSPGGYGYTF.